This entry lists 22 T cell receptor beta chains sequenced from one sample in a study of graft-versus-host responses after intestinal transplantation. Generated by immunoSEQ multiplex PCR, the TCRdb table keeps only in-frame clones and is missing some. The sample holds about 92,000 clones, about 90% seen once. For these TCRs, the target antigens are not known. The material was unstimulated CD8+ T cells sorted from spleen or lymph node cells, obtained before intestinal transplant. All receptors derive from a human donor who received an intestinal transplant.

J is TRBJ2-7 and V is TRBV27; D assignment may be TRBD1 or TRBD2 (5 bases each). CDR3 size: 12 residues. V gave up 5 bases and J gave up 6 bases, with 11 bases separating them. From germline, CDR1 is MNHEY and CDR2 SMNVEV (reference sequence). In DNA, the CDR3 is TGTGCCAGCAGTGACGAGGGGCTCGAGCAGTACTTC. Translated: CASSDEGLEQYF.

The CDR3 DNA reads TGTGCCAGTAGTATGTGGGGAGGGGGGCAGGGGATCCACGAGCAGTACTTC. Protein sequence: CASSMWGGGQGIHEQYF. V and J are TRBV19 and TRBJ2-7, with D possibly matching TRBD2 (7 bases). The ends were cut back, 3 bases at V and 5 bases at J, with 23 bases in the middle. The germline V gene has CDR1 LNHDA and CDR2 SQIVND (reference sequence). The CDR3 contains 17 residues.

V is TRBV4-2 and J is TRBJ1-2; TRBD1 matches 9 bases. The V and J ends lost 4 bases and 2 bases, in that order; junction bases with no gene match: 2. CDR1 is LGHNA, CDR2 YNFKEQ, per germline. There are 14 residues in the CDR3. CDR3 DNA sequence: TGTGCCAGCAGCCCAGGACAGGGGAACTATGGCTACACCTTC. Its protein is CASSPGQGNYGYTF.

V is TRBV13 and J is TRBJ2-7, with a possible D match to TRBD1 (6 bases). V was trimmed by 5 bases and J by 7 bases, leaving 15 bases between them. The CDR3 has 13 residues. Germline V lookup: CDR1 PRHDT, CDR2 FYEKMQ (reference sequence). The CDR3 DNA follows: TGTGCCAGCAGCGGGGGCCCCTATGGGGAGCAGTACTTC. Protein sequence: CASSGGPYGEQYF.

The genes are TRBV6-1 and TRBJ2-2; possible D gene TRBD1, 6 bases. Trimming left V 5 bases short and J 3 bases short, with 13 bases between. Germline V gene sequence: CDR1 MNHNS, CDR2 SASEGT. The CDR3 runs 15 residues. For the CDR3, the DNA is TGTGCCAGCAGTTTGGACAGTCTCTACACCGGGGAGCTGTTTTTT. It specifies CASSLDSLYTGELFF.

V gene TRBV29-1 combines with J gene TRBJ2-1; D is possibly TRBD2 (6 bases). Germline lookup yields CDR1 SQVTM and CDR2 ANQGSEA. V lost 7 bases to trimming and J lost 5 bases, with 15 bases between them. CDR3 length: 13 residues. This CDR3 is CSALPAGDNEQFF. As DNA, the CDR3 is TGCAGCGCCCTGCCAGCGGGTGACAATGAGCAGTTCTTC.

CDR3 coding DNA: TGTGCCAGCAGCTTAGTGTGGCAGGCCAACTATGGCTACACCTTC. Translation: CASSLVWQANYGYTF. V is TRBV7-9 and J is TRBJ1-2, with no clear D. Trimming took 1 base from V and 2 from J, leaving 11 bases between them. CDR3 length equals 15 residues. Germline V CDR1 and CDR2: SEHNR, FQNEAQ (reference sequence).

CDR3 protein: CASSEWAGSAYEQYF. Written as DNA, the CDR3 is TGTGCCAGCAGCGAGTGGGCGGGATCCGCCTACGAGCAGTACTTC. This chain connects TRBV5-4 to TRBJ2-7; the D gene is possibly TRBD2 (6 bases). The CDR3 runs to 15 residues. Per germline, CDR1 SGHNT and CDR2 YYREEE (reference sequence). Trimming left V 4 bases short and J 2 bases short, with 16 bases between.

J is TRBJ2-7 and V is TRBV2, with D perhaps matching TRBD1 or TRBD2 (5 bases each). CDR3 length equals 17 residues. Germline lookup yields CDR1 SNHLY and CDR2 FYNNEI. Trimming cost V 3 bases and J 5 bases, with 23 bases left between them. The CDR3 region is CASSDKGRWGKFDEQYF. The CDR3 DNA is TGTGCCAGCAGTGATAAGGGCAGGTGGGGGAAATTCGACGAGCAGTACTTC.

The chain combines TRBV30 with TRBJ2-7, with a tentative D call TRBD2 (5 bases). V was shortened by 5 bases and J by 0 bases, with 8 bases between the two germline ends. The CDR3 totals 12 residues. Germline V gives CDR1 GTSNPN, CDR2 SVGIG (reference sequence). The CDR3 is CAWGADSYEQYF. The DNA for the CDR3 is TGTGCCTGGGGAGCGGACTCCTACGAGCAGTACTTC.

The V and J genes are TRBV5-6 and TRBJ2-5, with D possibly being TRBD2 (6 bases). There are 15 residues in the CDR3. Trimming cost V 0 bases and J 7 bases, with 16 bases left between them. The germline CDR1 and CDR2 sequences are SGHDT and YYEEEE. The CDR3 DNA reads TGTGCCAGCAGCTTGGTTTTCTGGCGGGGCGGGACCCAGTACTTC. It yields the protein CASSLVFWRGGTQYF.

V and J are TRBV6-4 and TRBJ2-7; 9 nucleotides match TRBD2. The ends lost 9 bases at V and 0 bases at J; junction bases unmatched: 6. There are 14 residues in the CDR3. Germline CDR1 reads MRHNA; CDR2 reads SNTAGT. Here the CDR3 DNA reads TGTGCCAGTAATAGCGGGAGCCTCTCCTACGAGCAGTACTTC. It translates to CASNSGSLSYEQYF.

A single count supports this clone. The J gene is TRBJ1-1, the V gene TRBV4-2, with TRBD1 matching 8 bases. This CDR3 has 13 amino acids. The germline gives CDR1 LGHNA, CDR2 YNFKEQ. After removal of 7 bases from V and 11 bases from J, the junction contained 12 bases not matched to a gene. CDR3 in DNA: TGTGCCAGCACCGACGACAGGGGTTTTGAGGCTTTCTTT. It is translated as CASTDDRGFEAFF.

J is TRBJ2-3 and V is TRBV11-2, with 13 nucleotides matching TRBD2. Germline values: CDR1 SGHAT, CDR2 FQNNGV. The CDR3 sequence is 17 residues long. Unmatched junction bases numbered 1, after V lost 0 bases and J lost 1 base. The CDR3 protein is CASSLEGTSGGTDTQYF. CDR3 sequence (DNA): TGTGCCAGCAGCTTAGAAGGGACTAGCGGGGGCACAGATACGCAGTATTTT. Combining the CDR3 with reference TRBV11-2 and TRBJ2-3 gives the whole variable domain EAGVAQSPRYKIIEKRQSVAFWCNPISGHATLYWYQQILGQGPKLLIQFQNNGVVDDSQLPKDRFSAERLKGVDSTLKIQPAKLEDSAVYLCASSLEGTSGGTDTQYFGPGTRLTVL.

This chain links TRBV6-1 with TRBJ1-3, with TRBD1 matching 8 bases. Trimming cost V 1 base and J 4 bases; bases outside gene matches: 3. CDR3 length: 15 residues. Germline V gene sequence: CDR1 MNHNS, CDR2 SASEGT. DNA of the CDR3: TGTGCCAGCAGTGAAGATACAGGGGGAGGAAACACCATATATTTT. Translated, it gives CASSEDTGGGNTIYF.

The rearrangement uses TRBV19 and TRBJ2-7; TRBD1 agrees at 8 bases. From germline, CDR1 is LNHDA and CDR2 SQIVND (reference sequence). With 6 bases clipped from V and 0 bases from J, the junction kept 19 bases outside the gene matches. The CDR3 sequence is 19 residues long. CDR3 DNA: TGTGCCAGTAGGGGCGTCCGGGACAGGAGGGTACAGAGCTCCTACGAGCAGTACTTC. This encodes CASRGVRDRRVQSSYEQYF. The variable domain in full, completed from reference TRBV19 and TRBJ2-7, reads DGGITQSPKYLFRKEGQNVTLSCEQNLNHDAMYWYRQDPGQGLRLIYYSQIVNDFQKGDIAEGYSVSREKKESFPLTVTSAQKNPTAFYLCASRGVRDRRVQSSYEQYFGPGTRLTVT.

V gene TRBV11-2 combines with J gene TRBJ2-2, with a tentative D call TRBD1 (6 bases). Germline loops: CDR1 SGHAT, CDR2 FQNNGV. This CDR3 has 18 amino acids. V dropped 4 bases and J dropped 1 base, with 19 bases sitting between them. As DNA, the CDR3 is TGTGCCAGCAGCTCGGTCCTAACCGGGACACAGAACACCGGGGAGCTGTTTTTT. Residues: CASSSVLTGTQNTGELFF.

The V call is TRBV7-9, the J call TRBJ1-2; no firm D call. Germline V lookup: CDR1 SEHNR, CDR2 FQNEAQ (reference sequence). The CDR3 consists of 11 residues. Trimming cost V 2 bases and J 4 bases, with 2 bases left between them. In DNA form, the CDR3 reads TGTGCCAGCAGCTTAAGCTATGGCTACACCTTC. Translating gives CASSLSYGYTF.

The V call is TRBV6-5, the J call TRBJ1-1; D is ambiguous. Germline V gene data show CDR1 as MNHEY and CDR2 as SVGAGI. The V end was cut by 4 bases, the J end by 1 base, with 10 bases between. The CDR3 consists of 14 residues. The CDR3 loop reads CASSLVQSNTEAFF. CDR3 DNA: TGTGCCAGCAGTTTAGTACAGTCGAACACTGAAGCTTTCTTT.

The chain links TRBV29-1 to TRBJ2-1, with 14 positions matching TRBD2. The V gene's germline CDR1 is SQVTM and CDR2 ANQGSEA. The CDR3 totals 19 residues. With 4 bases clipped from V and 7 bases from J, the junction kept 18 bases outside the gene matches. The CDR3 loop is CSVAPRTSGGSIPLNEQFF. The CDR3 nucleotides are TGCAGCGTTGCACCACGGACTAGCGGGGGGTCAATTCCGCTGAATGAGCAGTTCTTC.

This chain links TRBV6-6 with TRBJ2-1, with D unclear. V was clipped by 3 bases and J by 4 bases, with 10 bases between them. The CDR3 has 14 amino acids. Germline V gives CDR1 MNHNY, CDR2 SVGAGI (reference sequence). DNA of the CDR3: TGTGCCAGCAGTTATGTCGTGGGTTACAATGAGCAGTTCTTC. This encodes CASSYVVGYNEQFF.

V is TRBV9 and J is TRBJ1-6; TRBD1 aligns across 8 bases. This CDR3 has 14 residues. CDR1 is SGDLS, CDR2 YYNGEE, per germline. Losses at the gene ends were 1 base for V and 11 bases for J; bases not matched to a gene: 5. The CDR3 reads CASSVLEQGAPLHF. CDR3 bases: TGTGCCAGCAGCGTACTGGAACAGGGGGCACCCCTCCACTTT.